This TCR beta chain was sequenced for a study of cytomegalovirus exposure and HLA in healthy donors. Overall study findings and caveats: HLA alleles were associated with 15,000 to 20,000 TCR beta sequences in a later analysis at 0.05 false discovery rate. A later analysis reportedly found fewer N-insertions in an Asian-associated ancestry cluster than the approximately 730-donor mean. TCR beta sequences reportedly predicted most subjects' HLA-A and HLA-B alleles accurately.

This CDR3 region has 15 residues. The V end lost 6 bases, the J end lost 4 bases, and 14 bases lay between the germline ends. Germline-derived CDR1 and CDR2 are SGHDT and YYEEEE. Comments on this clone: Its target is not known.

The PCR made use of 60 Vbeta and 13 Jbeta primers. Some clones are missing from TCRdb's copy, which holds only in-frame ones; the method was immunoSEQ multiplex PCR. Recorded for this sample: roughly 140,000 clones. The chain joins TRBV5-6 to TRBJ1-6, with no clear D. This TCR was sampled from a male donor in good health and CMV-seronegative. The source material was PBMCs. CDR3 amino acids: CASNLLQRYNSPLHF. In DNA, the CDR3 is TGTGCCAGCAACTTATTACAGAGATATAATTCACCCCTCCACTTT.